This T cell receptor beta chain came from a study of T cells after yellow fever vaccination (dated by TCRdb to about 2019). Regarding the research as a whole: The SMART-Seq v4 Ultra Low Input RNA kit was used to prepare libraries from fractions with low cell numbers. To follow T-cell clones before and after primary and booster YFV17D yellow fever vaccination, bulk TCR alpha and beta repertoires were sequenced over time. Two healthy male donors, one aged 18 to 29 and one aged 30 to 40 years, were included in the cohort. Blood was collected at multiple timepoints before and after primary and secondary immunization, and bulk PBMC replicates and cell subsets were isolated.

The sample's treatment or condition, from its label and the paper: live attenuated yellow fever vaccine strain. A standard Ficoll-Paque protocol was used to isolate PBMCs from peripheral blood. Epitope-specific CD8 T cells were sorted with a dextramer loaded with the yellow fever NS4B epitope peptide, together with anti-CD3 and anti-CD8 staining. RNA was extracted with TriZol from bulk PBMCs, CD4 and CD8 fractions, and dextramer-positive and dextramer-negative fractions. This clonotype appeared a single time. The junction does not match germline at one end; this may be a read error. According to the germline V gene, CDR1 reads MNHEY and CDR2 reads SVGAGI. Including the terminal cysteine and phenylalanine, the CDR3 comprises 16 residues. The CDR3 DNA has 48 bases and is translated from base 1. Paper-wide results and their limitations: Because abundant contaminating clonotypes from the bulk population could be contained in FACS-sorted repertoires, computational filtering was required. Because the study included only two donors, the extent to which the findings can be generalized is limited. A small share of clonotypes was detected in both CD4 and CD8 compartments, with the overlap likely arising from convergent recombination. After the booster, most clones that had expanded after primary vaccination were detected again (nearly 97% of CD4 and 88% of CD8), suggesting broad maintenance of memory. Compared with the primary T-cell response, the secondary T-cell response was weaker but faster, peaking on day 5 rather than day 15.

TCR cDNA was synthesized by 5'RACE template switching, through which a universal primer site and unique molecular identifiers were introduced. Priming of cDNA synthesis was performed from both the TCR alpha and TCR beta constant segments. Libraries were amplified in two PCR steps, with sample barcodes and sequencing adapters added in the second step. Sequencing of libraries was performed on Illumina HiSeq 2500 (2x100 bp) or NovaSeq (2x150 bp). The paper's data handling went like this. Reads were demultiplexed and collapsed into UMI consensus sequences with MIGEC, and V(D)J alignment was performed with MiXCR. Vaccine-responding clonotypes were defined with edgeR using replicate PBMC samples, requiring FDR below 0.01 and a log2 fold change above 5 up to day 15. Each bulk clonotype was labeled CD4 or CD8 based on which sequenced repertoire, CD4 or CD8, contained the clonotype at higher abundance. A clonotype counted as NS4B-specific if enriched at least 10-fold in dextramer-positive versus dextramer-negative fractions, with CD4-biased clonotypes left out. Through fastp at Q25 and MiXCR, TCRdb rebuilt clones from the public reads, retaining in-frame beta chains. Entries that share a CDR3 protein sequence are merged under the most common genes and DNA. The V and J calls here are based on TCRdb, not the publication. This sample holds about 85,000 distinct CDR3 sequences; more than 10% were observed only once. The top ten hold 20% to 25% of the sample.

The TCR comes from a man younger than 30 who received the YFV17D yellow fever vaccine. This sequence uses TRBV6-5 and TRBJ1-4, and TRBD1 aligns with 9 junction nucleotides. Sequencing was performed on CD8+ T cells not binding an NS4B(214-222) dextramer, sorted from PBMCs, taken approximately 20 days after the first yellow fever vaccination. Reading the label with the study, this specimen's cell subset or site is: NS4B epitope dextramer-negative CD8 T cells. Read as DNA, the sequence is TGTGCCGGCAGTTCCCTTTTGACAGGGGGTTATGAAAAACTGTTTTTT. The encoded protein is CAGSSLLTGGYEKLFF.